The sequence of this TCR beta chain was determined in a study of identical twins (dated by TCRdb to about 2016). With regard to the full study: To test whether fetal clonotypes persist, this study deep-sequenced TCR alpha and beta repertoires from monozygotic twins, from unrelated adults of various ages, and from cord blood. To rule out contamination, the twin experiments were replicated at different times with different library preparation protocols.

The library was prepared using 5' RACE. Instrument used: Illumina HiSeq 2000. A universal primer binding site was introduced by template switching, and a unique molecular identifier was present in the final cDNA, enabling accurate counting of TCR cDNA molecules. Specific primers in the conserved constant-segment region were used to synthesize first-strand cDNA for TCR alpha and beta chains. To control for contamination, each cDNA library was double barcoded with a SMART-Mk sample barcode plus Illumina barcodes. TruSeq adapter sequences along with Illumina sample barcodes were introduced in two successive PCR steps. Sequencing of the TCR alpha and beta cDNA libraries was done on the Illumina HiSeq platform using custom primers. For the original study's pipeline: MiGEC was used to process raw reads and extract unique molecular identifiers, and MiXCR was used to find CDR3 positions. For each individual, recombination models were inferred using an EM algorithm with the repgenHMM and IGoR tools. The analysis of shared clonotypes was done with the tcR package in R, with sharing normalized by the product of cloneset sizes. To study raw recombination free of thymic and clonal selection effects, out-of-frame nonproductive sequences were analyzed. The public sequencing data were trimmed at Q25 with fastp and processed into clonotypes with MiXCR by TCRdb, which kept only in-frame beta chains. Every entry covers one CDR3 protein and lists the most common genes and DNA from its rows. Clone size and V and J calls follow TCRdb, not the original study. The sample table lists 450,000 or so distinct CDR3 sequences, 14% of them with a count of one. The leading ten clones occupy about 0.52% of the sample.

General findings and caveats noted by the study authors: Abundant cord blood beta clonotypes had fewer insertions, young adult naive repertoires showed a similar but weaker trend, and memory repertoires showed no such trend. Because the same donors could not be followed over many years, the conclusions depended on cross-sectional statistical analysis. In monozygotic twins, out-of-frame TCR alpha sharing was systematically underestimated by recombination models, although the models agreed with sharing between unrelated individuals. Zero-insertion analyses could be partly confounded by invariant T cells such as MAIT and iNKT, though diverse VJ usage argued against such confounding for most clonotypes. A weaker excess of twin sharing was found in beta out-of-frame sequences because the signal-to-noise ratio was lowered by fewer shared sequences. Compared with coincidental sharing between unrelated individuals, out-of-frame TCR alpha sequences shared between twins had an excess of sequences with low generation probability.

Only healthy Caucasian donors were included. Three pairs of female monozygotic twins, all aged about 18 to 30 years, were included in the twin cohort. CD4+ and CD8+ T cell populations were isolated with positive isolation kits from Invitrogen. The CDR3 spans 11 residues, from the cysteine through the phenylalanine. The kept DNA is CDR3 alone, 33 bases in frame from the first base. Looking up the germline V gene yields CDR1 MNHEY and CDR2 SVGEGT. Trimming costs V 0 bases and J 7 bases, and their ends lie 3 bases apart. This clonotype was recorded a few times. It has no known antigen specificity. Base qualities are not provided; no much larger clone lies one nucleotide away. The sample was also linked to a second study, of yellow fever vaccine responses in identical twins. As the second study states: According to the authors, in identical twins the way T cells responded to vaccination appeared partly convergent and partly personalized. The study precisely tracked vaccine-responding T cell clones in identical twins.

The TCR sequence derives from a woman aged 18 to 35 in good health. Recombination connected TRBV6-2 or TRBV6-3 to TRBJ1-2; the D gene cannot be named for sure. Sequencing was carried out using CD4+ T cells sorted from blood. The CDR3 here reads CASSYSLGYTF. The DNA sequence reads TGTGCCAGCAGTTACTCCCTTGGCTACACCTTC.